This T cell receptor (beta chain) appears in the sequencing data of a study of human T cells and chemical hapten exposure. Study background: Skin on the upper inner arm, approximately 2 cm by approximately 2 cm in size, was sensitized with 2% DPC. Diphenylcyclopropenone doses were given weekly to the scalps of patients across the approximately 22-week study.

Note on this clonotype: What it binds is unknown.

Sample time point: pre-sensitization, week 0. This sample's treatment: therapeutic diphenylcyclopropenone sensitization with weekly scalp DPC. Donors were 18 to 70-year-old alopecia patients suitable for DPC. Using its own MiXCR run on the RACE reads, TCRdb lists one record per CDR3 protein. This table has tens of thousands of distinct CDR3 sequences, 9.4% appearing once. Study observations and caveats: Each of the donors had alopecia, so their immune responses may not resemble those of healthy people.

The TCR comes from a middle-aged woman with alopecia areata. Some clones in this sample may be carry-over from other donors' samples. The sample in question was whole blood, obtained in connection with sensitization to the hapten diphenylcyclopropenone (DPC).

As DNA, the CDR3 is TGCGCCAGCAGCATTAGCACAGATACGCAGTATTTT. The encoded protein is CASSISTDTQYF. This chain links TRBV5-1 with TRBJ2-3; D not resolved. This CDR3 region has 12 residues. V was cut by 4 bases and J by 0 bases, with 3 bases left in between. The germline V gene has CDR1 SGHRS and CDR2 YFSETQ.